Presented here are 31 T cell receptor beta chains from one specimen sequenced in a study of response to subunit inactivated influenza vaccine. TCRdb reprocessed the RT-PCR reads via MiXCR and lists one record per CDR3 protein. Among a few hundred thousand distinct CDR3 sequences listed, around 22% were seen once. The sample in question was PBMCs from blood, obtained about 20 months after vaccination. These receptors were taken from a man between 50 and 69 years old who received an inactivated influenza vaccine.

This clonotype has just a few counts. The chain is built from TRBV4-2 and TRBJ1-4; 8 positions match TRBD1. The CDR3 loop spans 17 amino acids. CDR1 is LGHNA, CDR2 YNFKEQ, per germline. The junction had 3 bases not matched to a gene; V was cut back by 0 bases and J by 0 bases. CDR3 bases: TGTGCCAGCAGCCAAGATACAGGGGGGGCAACTAATGAAAAACTGTTTTTT. This codes for CASSQDTGGATNEKLFF.

The chain has TRBV5-1 and TRBJ2-5, with TRBD2 as a possible D gene (6 bases). The CDR3 contains 13 residues. From germline, CDR1 is SGHRS and CDR2 YFSETQ. The V gene lost 0 bases and the J gene lost 5 bases, with 8 bases spanning the gap. The CDR3 DNA reads TGCGCCAGCAGCTTGGGTGGAGGGGAGACCCAGTACTTC. This encodes CASSLGGGETQYF.

This clonotype was seen a few times. The chain carries TRBV9 and TRBJ1-6; D is possibly TRBD1 (6 bases). The V gene lost 4 bases and the J gene lost 8 bases, with 13 bases spanning the gap. Germline CDR1 and CDR2: SGDLS and YYNGEE. This CDR3 is built from 14 residues. CDR3 in amino acids: CASSLGQKDSPLHF. DNA of the CDR3: TGTGCCAGCAGCCTCGGACAGAAAGATTCACCCCTCCACTTT.

This clonotype was seen a few times. The chain links TRBV7-2 to TRBJ1-5; 7 bases align to TRBD1. The CDR3 extends over 13 amino acids. CDR1 SGHTA and CDR2 FQGNSA come from the germline V gene. V lost 1 base, J lost 10 bases, and 4 bases stayed unmatched. The CDR3 DNA reads as TGTGCCAGCAGCTTAGATAGGGGGCAACCCCAGCATTTT. This sequence encodes CASSLDRGQPQHF.

In this sample, this clonotype turned up a few times. The rearrangement links TRBV6-6 to TRBJ1-5, with 7 positions matching TRBD1. Losses at the gene ends were 6 bases for V and 6 bases for J; bases not matched to a gene: 5. This CDR3 is 13 amino acids long. Germline-derived CDR1 and CDR2 are MNHNY and SVGAGI (reference sequence). CDR3 protein: CASRHDRAQPQHF. The CDR3 coding sequence is TGTGCCAGCAGACACGACAGGGCTCAGCCCCAGCATTTT.

This clonotype was found many times. This chain connects TRBV7-9 to TRBJ1-1; D not resolved. The CDR3 consists of 14 residues. The germline V and J ends were trimmed by 5 bases and 3 bases, with 13 bases remaining between them. Per germline, CDR1 SEHNR and CDR2 FQNEAQ (reference sequence). The CDR3 sequence: CASSQAVGDTEAFF. The CDR3 DNA reads as TGTGCCAGCAGCCAAGCCGTCGGGGACACTGAAGCTTTCTTT. The variable domain in full, completed from reference TRBV7-9 and TRBJ1-1, reads DTGVSQNPRHKITKRGQNVTFRCDPISEHNRLYWYRQTLGQGPEFLTYFQNEAQLEKSRLLSDRFSAERPKGSFSTLEIQRTEQGDSAMYLCASSQAVGDTEAFFGQGTRLTVV.

The chain combines TRBV29-1 with TRBJ1-4; perhaps TRBD1 as D (5 bases). The germline V gene encodes CDR1 SQVTM and CDR2 ANQGSEA. The CDR3 has 13 residues. With 6 bases removed from V and 0 bases from J, the gap between germline ends came to 8 bases. This CDR3 is CSVQGATNEKLFF. The DNA of the CDR3 is TGCAGCGTCCAGGGCGCAACTAATGAAAAACTGTTTTTT.

The chain carries TRBV28 and TRBJ2-3, with TRBD1 identical over 7 bases. V trimming: 6 bases; J trimming: 7 bases; junction bases outside the gene matches: 7. Germline V gene data show CDR1 as MDHEN and CDR2 as SYDVKM. CDR3 length: 13 residues. The CDR3 here is CASSYGQAYTQYF. In nucleotides, the CDR3 is TGTGCCAGCAGCTATGGACAGGCATATACGCAGTATTTT.

This clonotype was seen many times. The rearrangement links TRBV28 to TRBJ2-2; the match to TRBD1 covers 8 bases. This CDR3 is 15 amino acids long. After removal of 3 bases from V and 6 bases from J, the junction contained 6 bases not matched to a gene. Per germline, CDR1 MDHEN and CDR2 SYDVKM. In nucleotides, the CDR3 is TGTGCCAGCAGTTTTGACAGGGGAGCCGCCGGGGAGCTGTTTTTT. Translating gives CASSFDRGAAGELFF.

This clonotype was counted only a few times. The chain recombines TRBV10-2 with TRBJ2-1, with 11 bases identical to TRBD2. Unmatched junction bases numbered 8, after V lost 6 bases and J lost 1 base. Per the germline V gene, CDR1 is WSHSY and CDR2 is SAAADI. This CDR3 comprises 17 residues. The CDR3 region is CASRTGGLAASYNEQFF. CDR3 bases: TGCGCCAGCAGAACCGGGGGACTAGCGGCTTCCTACAATGAGCAGTTCTTC.

In its sample, this clonotype was seen a few times. V usage is TRBV25-1 and J usage is TRBJ1-2, with 7 bases identical to TRBD1. The V gene's germline CDR1 is MGHDK and CDR2 SYGVNS. Trimming at V came to 4 bases and at J to 5 bases, leaving 7 bases not matched to a gene. The CDR3 covers 14 residues. CDR3 nucleotide sequence: TGTGCCAGCAGTGGGGGACAGCAACCTTATGGCTACACCTTC. This encodes CASSGGQQPYGYTF.

The chain couples TRBV6-5 to TRBJ2-7, with D possibly being TRBD1 (5 bases). CDR1 and CDR2 (germline): MNHEY, SVGAGI. The CDR3 is made up of 12 amino acids. V was shortened by 0 bases and J by 5 bases, with 5 bases between the two germline ends. CDR3 sequence reads: CASSYSGHEQYF. The CDR3, as DNA: TGTGCCAGCAGTTACTCGGGGCACGAGCAGTACTTC.

This clonotype turned up a few times. V usage is TRBV5-1 and J usage is TRBJ2-1, with no clear D. The CDR3 sequence is 16 residues long. Germline CDR1 reads SGHRS; CDR2 reads YFSETQ. The V and J ends lost 1 base and 7 bases respectively, with 18 bases between them. The DNA for the CDR3 is TGCGCCAGCAGCTTGTGGGGTACCGTGTCCGAGAATGAGCAGTTCTTC. Translated, it gives CASSLWGTVSENEQFF.

This clonotype was counted a few times. The J gene is TRBJ1-4, the V gene TRBV12-3 or TRBV12-4, with 8 bases fitting TRBD1. J gave up 7 bases and V 8 bases, and 9 bases lay outside the gene matches. The CDR3 contains 14 residues. For the CDR3, the DNA is TGTGCCAGCTCATTACAGGGGGGTCGTGAAAAACTGTTTTTT. The encoded protein is CASSLQGGREKLFF.

V and J are TRBV7-2 and TRBJ2-1; TRBD2 matches at 8 bases. This CDR3 has 14 amino acids. From germline, CDR1 is SGHTA and CDR2 FQGNSA. With 10 bases clipped from V and 1 base from J, the junction kept 6 bases outside the gene matches. The CDR3 sequence: CATSGRGSYNEQFF. The CDR3 nucleotides are TGTGCCACCTCCGGGAGGGGGTCCTACAATGAGCAGTTCTTC.

This chain connects TRBV29-1 to TRBJ2-1; 7 positions agree with TRBD2. The ends lost 5 bases at V and 9 bases at J; junction bases unmatched: 7. Looked up from germline, CDR1 is SQVTM and CDR2 is ANQGSEA. The CDR3 extends over 12 amino acids. DNA of the CDR3: TGCAGCGTTTACCAAGCGGGAATTGAGCAGTTCTTC. As protein: CSVYQAGIEQFF.

The gene calls are TRBV3-1 and TRBJ1-1, with a possible D match to TRBD1 (5 bases). Germline V gives CDR1 LGHDT, CDR2 YNNKEL (reference sequence). V lost 2 bases, J lost 5 bases, and 15 bases lay in between. The CDR3 runs to 15 residues. The CDR3 loop reads CASSQYSRVRTEAFF. In nucleotides, the CDR3 is TGTGCCAGCAGCCAATATAGCAGGGTTCGGACTGAAGCTTTCTTT.

This clonotype was seen a handful of times. The chain is built from TRBV29-1 and TRBJ1-1; the match to TRBD1 covers 12 bases. J lost 8 bases, V lost 6 bases, and 13 bases had no gene match. The CDR3 contains 15 residues. Germline CDR1 is SQVTM and CDR2 is ANQGSEA. The CDR3 reads CSVRDRGRAGEEAFF. DNA of the CDR3: TGCAGCGTCAGGGACAGGGGGCGTGCGGGCGAAGAAGCTTTCTTT.

The chain recombines TRBV11-2 with TRBJ1-3; D remains unclear. The CDR3 has 12 amino acids. V was trimmed by 4 bases and J by 10 bases, leaving 11 bases between them. Germline-derived CDR1 and CDR2 are SGHAT and FQNNGV. The CDR3 nucleotides are TGTGCCAGCAGCTCGACGGGGTTTACCATATATTTT. Translating gives CASSSTGFTIYF.

This clonotype was counted ten times or more. J is TRBJ1-5 and V is TRBV6-5; D gene ambiguous. Trimming cost V 4 bases and J 2 bases, with 12 bases left between them. The CDR3 has 15 residues. Germline assignment: CDR1 MNHEY and CDR2 SVGAGI. The CDR3 here is CASSLAGGGNQPQHF. The CDR3 region has the DNA TGTGCCAGCAGTTTGGCGGGTGGAGGCAATCAGCCCCAGCATTTT.

The chain combines TRBV10-3 with TRBJ2-1; TRBD2 agrees at 8 bases. With 6 bases clipped from V and 7 bases from J, the junction kept 2 bases outside the gene matches. Germline loops: CDR1 ENHRY, CDR2 SYGVKD. The CDR3 is 12 amino acids. The CDR3 region is CAIRPSGNEQFF. CDR3 bases: TGTGCCATCAGGCCTAGCGGGAATGAGCAGTTCTTC.

This clonotype was found a few times. V and J are TRBV5-1 and TRBJ1-2; 7 nucleotides agree with TRBD1. CDR1 is SGHRS, CDR2 YFSETQ, per germline. The trim removed 4 bases at V and 4 bases at J, leaving 7 bases unmatched. This CDR3 has 14 amino acids. The CDR3 nucleotides read TGCGCCAGCAGCATGGGACAGACCGTCTATGGCTACACCTTC. It yields the protein CASSMGQTVYGYTF.

This chain uses TRBV4-1 with TRBJ2-7; tentatively, D is TRBD1 (6 bases). The CDR3 is 15 amino acids. Germline lookup yields CDR1 MGHRA and CDR2 YSYEKL. V lost 0 bases, J lost 5 bases, and 14 bases lay in between. The DNA for the CDR3 is TGCGCCAGCAGCCAAGAACAGGGACCAAGAGACGAGCAGTACTTC. It is translated as CASSQEQGPRDEQYF.

This clonotype was picked up a small number of times. The chain combines TRBV20-1 with TRBJ1-1; no clear D gene. This CDR3 spans 11 amino acids. Per germline, CDR1 DFQATT and CDR2 SNEGSKA (reference sequence). Between the trimmed V and J ends, which lost 7 bases and 4 bases, there was a span of 10 bases. The CDR3 DNA reads TGCAGTGTACAACGAGGCACTGAAGCTTTCTTT. Translated, it gives CSVQRGTEAFF.

This clonotype was found a few times. The V gene is TRBV11-2, the J gene TRBJ2-7; TRBD1 agrees at 9 bases. Germline V gene lookup returns CDR1 SGHAT and CDR2 FQNNGV. The CDR3 has 14 residues. J was trimmed by 5 bases and V by 0 bases; bases with no gene match: 2. CDR3 DNA: TGTGCCAGCAGCTTAGAACAGGGGGCCGACGAGCAGTACTTC. As protein: CASSLEQGADEQYF. Filled out from reference TRBV11-2 and TRBJ2-7, the complete variable domain reads EAGVAQSPRYKIIEKRQSVAFWCNPISGHATLYWYQQILGQGPKLLIQFQNNGVVDDSQLPKDRFSAERLKGVDSTLKIQPAKLEDSAVYLCASSLEQGADEQYFGPGTRLTVT.

V gene TRBV10-3 combines with J gene TRBJ1-2; possibly TRBD1 for D (5 bases). There are 13 residues in the CDR3. Germline-derived CDR1 and CDR2 are ENHRY and SYGVKD. The V end was cut by 2 bases, the J end by 2 bases, with 6 bases between. CDR3 nucleotides: TGTGCCATCAGTGAGGCAGGGAACTATGGCTACACCTTC. Its translation is CAISEAGNYGYTF.

The table lists this clonotype with a few counts. The chain carries TRBV6-6 and TRBJ2-3; no clear D gene. CDR3 length: 12 amino acids. CDR1 is MNHNY, CDR2 SVGAGI, per germline (reference sequence). The V and J ends lost 0 bases and 5 bases respectively, with 3 bases between them. The CDR3 DNA follows: TGTGCCAGCAGTTACTCGGGAGATACGCAGTATTTT. It codes for CASSYSGDTQYF.

V usage is TRBV3-1 and J usage is TRBJ2-7; TRBD1 aligns across 8 bases. The CDR3 runs to 17 residues. V lost 3 bases and J lost 3; bases outside the gene matches: 13. Germline CDR1 and CDR2: LGHDT and YNNKEL (reference sequence). Here the CDR3 reads CASSHRYMDRANYEQYF. CDR3 in DNA: TGTGCCAGCAGCCACCGATACATGGACAGGGCCAACTACGAGCAGTACTTC.

This clonotype was seen once. The rearrangement uses TRBV9 and TRBJ2-2; D not resolved. CDR1 SGDLS and CDR2 YYNGEE come from the germline V gene. Trimming shortened V by 1 base and J by 2 bases, and 6 bases separated the two germline ends. The CDR3 has 14 amino acids. CDR3 DNA sequence: TGTGCCAGCAGCGTAACGGTCAACACCGGGGAGCTGTTTTTT. Translation gives CASSVTVNTGELFF.

The CDR3 protein is CASSLGTRADTQYF. CDR3 nucleotides: TGTGCCAGCAGTCTAGGGACTAGAGCAGATACGCAGTATTTT. The chain has TRBV12-3 or TRBV12-4 and TRBJ2-3, with TRBD2 matching over 8 bases. The CDR3 consists of 14 residues. V was clipped by 5 bases and J by 4 bases; unmatched bases: 5.

The chain employs TRBV18 and TRBJ2-3; 7 bases fit TRBD1. Losses at the gene ends were 4 bases for V and 2 bases for J; bases not matched to a gene: 3. CDR3 size: 14 residues. Per the germline V gene, CDR1 is KGHSH and CDR2 is LQKENI. Written as DNA, the CDR3 is TGTGCCAGCTCACGAGACAGGGTCACAGATACGCAGTATTTT. It encodes CASSRDRVTDTQYF.